A selection of T cell receptor beta chains follows, all from one sample in a study of blood T cells in healthy people across ages. Each CDR3 protein is one row after TCRdb ran MiXCR on the 5' RACE reads. The table includes hundreds of thousands of distinct CDR3 sequences, roughly 64% detected once. Sequenced: blood. Every receptor here comes from a young man in good health. The CDR3 runs from the conserved cysteine through the conserved F or W. D genes are given only for firm matches. Some rows have no size entry. The others give once, few or many, or a class for an expanded clone.

cdr3_nt	cdr3_aa	j_call	clone_size	d_call	v_call
TGTGCCAGCAGTCCAGGACAGGTTCTTGAAAGACTGTTTTTT	CASSPGQVLERLFF	TRBJ1-4	.	TRBD1	TRBV12-3/TRBV12-4
TGTGCCAGCAGCCGCCCGGGACAAAGTTTAGGCGGAGATACGCAGTATTTT	CASSRPGQSLGGDTQYF	TRBJ2-3	.	.	TRBV9
TGTGCCAGCAGCTTAGCGGGATCGGGGTCCGAGCAGTACTTC	CASSLAGSGSEQYF	TRBJ2-7	.	.	TRBV7-9
TGTGCCAGCAGCCCACACCAATCTAACTATGGCTACACCTTC	CASSPHQSNYGYTF	TRBJ1-2	.	.	TRBV21-1
TGTGCCAGCAGAGGACAGGGGGTCGCACTGGATACGCAGTATTTT	CASRGQGVALDTQYF	TRBJ2-3	.	TRBD1	TRBV2
TGTGCCAGCAGCTTTCCCGGGACTTCTCGCACAGATACGCAGTATTTT	CASSFPGTSRTDTQYF	TRBJ2-3	.	.	TRBV7-8
TGCGCCAGCAGCCCAAGTACCAATAGGGTAGCGTCGTATGGCTACACCTTC	CASSPSTNRVASYGYTF	TRBJ1-2	few	.	TRBV4-3
TGTGCCAGCAGTGAAGCAGGAGGGGGCGGCTACACCTTC	CASSEAGGGGYTF	TRBJ1-2	.	TRBD1	TRBV2
TGCAGTGCTAGTACTCGCGGCGGGGGTGGGAATGAGCAGTTCTTC	CSASTRGGGGNEQFF	TRBJ2-1	.	TRBD2	TRBV20-1
TGCAGTGCTAGAGAGGCAGGGGCCGGGCGTCCGAAGTACTTC	CSAREAGAGRPKYF	TRBJ2-5	few	.	TRBV20-1
TGTGCCATCAGGGACTCCAATACCTACGAGCAGTACTTC	CAIRDSNTYEQYF	TRBJ2-7	few	.	TRBV10-3
TGTGCCAGCAGTTTACCCCGACAGGCCAACTATGGCTACACCTTC	CASSLPRQANYGYTF	TRBJ1-2	.	.	TRBV28
TGTGCCAGCAGGGCCCTAGGTCAGCCCCAGCATTTT	CASRALGQPQHF	TRBJ1-5	.	.	TRBV6-5
TGTGCCAGCAGATTCGGCAGGAACTCCTACAATGAGCAGTTCTTC	CASRFGRNSYNEQFF	TRBJ2-1	.	.	TRBV27
TGTGCCAGCCGACAGGGCGGCGATACGCAGTATTTT	CASRQGGDTQYF	TRBJ2-3	.	TRBD1	TRBV11-2
TGTGCCAGCAGCCCACGGGCAGGGGGCAAAATCAAAATTTACAATGAGCAGTTCTTC	CASSPRAGGKIKIYNEQFF	TRBJ2-1	few	TRBD1	TRBV7-9
TGTGCCAGCAGTTACTCAACGGAGGCAGATAATACAGTTACCTACGAGCAGTACTTC	CASSYSTEADNTVTYEQYF	TRBJ2-7	.	.	TRBV6-2/TRBV6-3
TGTGCCAGCAGCTTGCGGGCGCGGGAGACCCAGTACTTC	CASSLRARETQYF	TRBJ2-5	few	.	TRBV7-2
TGTGCCAGCAGTCCGGGCGGCAGCAATCAGCCCCAGCATTTT	CASSPGGSNQPQHF	TRBJ1-5	few	.	TRBV12-3/TRBV12-4
TGCAGCGTGCTTGGGACAGGGGTCACCTACGAGCAGTACTTC	CSVLGTGVTYEQYF	TRBJ2-7	few	TRBD1	TRBV29-1
TGTGCCAGCAGTTCTTTTGGCGGGGGTTATCCCGAGCAGTACTTC	CASSSFGGGYPEQYF	TRBJ2-7	.	TRBD2	TRBV7-2
TGCGCCAGCAGCTCCTCAGGGGCATGGGAGCAGTACTTC	CASSSSGAWEQYF	TRBJ2-7	few	.	TRBV5-1
TGCAGTGCTTGGCCGGGACTAGCGGACAATGTGCAGTTCTTC	CSAWPGLADNVQFF	TRBJ2-1	.	TRBD2	TRBV20-1
TGCGCCAGCAGCCCCCAGGGGGGGGCCCACTCAGATACGCAGTATTTT	CASSPQGGAHSDTQYF	TRBJ2-3	.	.	TRBV4-1